The clone carrying this TCR beta chain was seen ten or more times. What it binds is not known. The CDR3 totals 18 residues. Germline V lookup: CDR1 SGHDT, CDR2 YYEEEE. Deletions cut 4 bases from V and 8 bases from J, with 28 bases between. 5'RACE generated cDNA with 10-nucleotide random UMIs. TCRdb analysed the 5' RACE reads with MiXCR anew, one entry per CDR3 protein. The data contain fewer than 25,000 distinct CDR3 sequences, about 13% of them seen just once; the ten biggest clones take up approximately 14%. This sample is drawn from a study of neurological immune-mediated disorders. Whole-study results and caveats: Among expanded clones, no CDR3 amino acid sequences were shared across subjects, a pattern suggesting private repertoires in all groups. The greatest degree of TCR clonal expansion was observed in HTLV-1-associated myelopathy, with the lowest in multiple sclerosis, below that of healthy controls.

This sequence joins TRBV5-6 and TRBJ2-1, with D possibly matching TRBD2 (6 bases). The clonotype was recovered from a woman in her sixties or seventies with HTLV-1-associated myelopathy (HAM/TSP). Sequencing was carried out using PBMCs. The CDR3 is CASSPDLVSSVIVDEQFF. CDR3 nucleotide sequence: TGTGCCAGCAGCCCGGACCTTGTTTCTAGCGTGATCGTCGATGAGCAGTTCTTC.